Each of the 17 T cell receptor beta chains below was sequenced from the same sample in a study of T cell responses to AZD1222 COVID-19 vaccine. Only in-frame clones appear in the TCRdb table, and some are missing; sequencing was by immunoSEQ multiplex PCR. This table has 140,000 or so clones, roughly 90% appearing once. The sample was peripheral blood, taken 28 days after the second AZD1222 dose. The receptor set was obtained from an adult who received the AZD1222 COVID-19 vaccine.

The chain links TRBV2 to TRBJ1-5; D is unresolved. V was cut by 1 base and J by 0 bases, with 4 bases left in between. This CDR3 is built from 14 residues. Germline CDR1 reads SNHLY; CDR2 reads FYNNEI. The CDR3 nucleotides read TGTGCCAGCAGTGAAGACGGTAGCAATCAGCCCCAGCATTTT. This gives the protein CASSEDGSNQPQHF.

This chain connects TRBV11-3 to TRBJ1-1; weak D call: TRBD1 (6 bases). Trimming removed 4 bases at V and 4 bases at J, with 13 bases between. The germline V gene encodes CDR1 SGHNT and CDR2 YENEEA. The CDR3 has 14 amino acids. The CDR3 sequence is CASSSTQGGTEAFF. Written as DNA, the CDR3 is TGTGCCAGCAGCTCGACCCAAGGGGGCACTGAAGCTTTCTTT.

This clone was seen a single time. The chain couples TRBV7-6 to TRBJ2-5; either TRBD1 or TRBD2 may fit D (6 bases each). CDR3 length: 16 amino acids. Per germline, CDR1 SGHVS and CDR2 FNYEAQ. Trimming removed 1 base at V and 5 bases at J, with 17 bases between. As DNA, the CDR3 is TGTGCCAGCAGCTTAGTTGCACAGGGAGGATGGGAGACCCAGTACTTC. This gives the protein CASSLVAQGGWETQYF.

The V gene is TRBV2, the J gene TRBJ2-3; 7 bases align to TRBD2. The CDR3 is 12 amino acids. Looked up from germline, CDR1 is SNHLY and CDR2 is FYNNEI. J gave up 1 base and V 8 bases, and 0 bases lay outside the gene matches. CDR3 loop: CASAGGTDTQYF. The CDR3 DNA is TGTGCCAGCGCGGGGGGCACAGATACGCAGTATTTT.

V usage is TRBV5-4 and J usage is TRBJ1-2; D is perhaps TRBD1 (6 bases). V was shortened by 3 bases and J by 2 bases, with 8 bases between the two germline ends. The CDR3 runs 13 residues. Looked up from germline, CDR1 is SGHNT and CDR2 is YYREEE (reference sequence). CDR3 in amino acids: CASSWQGNYGYTF. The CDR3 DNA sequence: TGTGCCAGCAGCTGGCAGGGGAACTATGGCTACACCTTC.

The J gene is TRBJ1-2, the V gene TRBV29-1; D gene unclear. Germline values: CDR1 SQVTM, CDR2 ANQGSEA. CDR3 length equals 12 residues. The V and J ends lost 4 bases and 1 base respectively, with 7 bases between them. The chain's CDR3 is CSVADGNYGYTF. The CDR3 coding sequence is TGCAGCGTTGCCGACGGTAACTATGGCTACACCTTC.

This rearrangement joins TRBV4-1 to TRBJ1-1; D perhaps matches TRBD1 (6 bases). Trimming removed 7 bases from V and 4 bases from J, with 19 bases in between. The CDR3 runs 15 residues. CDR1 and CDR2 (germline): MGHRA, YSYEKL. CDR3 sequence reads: CASITRVTGSTEAFF. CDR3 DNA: TGCGCCAGCATCACCCGAGTCACAGGGAGCACTGAAGCTTTCTTT.

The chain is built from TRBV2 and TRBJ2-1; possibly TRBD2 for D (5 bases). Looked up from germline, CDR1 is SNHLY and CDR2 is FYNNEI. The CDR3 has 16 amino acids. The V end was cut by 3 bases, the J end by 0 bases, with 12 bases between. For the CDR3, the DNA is TGTGCCAGCAGTGATCCTAGCTGGGGCTCCTACAATGAGCAGTTCTTC. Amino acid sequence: CASSDPSWGSYNEQFF. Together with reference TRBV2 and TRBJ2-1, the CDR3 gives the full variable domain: EPEVTQTPSHQVTQMGQEVILRCVPISNHLYFYWYRQILGQKVEFLVSFYNNEISEKSEIFDDQFSVERPDGSNFTLKIRSTKLEDSAMYFCASSDPSWGSYNEQFFGPGTRLTVL.

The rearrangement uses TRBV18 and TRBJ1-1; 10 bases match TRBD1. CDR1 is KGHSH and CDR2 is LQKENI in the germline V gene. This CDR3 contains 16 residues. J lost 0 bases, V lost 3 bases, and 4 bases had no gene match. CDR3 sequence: CASSPGTGDLNTEAFF. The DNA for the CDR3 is TGTGCCAGCTCACCGGGGACAGGGGATTTGAACACTGAAGCTTTCTTT.

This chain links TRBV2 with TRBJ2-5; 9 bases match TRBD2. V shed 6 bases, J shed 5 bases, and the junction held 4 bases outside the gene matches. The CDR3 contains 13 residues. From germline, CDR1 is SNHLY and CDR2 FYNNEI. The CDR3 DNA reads TGTGCCAGCAGGGCTAGCGGGGATGAGACCCAGTACTTC. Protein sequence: CASRASGDETQYF.

The CDR3 region has the DNA TGTGCCAGCAGCCCCCCTTACAGACTCGGGGAGCTGTTTTTT. It yields the protein CASSPPYRLGELFF. The chain employs TRBV9 and TRBJ2-2, with D uncertain. With 4 bases removed from V and 7 bases from J, the gap between germline ends came to 14 bases. From germline, CDR1 is SGDLS and CDR2 YYNGEE. This CDR3 is 14 amino acids long.

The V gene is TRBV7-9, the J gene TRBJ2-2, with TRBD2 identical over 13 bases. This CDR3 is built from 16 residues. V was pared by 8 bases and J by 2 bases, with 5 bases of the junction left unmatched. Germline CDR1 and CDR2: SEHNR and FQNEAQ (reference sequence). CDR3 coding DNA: TGTGCCAGCCGGACTAGCGGGAGTTCTAACACCGGGGAGCTGTTTTTT. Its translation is CASRTSGSSNTGELFF.

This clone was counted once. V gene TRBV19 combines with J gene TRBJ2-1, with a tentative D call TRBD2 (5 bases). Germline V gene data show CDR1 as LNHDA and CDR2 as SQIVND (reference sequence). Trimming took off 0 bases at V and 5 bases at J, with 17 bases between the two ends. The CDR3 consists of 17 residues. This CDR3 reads CASSIDRPGNRDNEQFF. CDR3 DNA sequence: TGTGCCAGTAGTATAGATCGACCCGGGAATAGGGACAATGAGCAGTTCTTC.

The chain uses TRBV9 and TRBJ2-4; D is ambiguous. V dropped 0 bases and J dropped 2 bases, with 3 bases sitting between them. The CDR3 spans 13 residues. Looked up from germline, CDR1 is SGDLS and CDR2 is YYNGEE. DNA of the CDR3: TGTGCCAGCAGCGTAGGGTCCAAAAACATTCAGTACTTC. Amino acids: CASSVGSKNIQYF.

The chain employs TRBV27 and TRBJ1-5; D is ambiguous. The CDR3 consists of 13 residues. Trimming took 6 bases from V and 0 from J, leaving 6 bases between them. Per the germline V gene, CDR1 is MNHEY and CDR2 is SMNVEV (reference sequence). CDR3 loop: CASRSYSNQPQHF. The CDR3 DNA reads TGTGCCAGCAGGTCATATAGCAATCAGCCCCAGCATTTT.

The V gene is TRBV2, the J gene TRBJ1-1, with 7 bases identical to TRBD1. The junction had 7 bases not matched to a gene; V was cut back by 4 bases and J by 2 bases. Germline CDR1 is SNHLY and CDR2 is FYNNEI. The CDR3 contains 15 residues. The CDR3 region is CASSVSGQRNTEAFF. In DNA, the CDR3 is TGTGCCAGCAGTGTGTCGGGACAGAGAAACACTGAAGCTTTCTTT. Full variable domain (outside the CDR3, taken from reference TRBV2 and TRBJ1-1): EPEVTQTPSHQVTQMGQEVILRCVPISNHLYFYWYRQILGQKVEFLVSFYNNEISEKSEIFDDQFSVERPDGSNFTLKIRSTKLEDSAMYFCASSVSGQRNTEAFFGQGTRLTVV.

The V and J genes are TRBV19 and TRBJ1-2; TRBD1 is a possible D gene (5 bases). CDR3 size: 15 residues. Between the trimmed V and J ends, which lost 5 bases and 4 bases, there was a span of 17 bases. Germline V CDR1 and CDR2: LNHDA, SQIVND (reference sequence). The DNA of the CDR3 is TGTGCCAGTAGTCCCACGAGGGGCCCGGGCTATGGCTACACCTTC. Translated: CASSPTRGPGYGYTF.